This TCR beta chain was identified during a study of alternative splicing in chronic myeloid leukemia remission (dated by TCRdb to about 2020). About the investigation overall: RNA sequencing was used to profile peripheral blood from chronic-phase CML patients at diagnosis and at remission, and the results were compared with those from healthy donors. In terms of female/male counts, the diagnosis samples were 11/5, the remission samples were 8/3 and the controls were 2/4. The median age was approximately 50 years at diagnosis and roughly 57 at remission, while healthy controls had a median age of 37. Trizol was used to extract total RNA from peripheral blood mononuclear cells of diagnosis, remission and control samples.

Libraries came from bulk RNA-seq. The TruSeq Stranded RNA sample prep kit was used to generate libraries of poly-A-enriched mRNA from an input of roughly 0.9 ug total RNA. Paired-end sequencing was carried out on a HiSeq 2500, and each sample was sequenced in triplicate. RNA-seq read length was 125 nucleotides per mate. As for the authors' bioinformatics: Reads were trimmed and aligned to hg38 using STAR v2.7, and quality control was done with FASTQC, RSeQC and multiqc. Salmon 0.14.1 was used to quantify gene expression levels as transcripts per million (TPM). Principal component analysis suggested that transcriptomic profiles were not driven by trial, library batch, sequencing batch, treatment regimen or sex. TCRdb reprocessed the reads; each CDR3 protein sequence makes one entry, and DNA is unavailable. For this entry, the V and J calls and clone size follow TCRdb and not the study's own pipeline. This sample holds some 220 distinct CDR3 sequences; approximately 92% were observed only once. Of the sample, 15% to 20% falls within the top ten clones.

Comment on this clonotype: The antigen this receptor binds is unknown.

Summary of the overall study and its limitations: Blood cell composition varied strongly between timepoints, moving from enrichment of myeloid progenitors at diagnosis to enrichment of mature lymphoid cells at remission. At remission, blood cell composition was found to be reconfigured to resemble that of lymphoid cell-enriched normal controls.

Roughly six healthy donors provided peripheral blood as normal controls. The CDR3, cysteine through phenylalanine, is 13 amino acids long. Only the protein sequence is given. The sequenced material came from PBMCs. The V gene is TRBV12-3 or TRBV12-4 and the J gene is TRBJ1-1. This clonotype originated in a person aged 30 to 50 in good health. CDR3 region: CASSTDPNTEAFF.